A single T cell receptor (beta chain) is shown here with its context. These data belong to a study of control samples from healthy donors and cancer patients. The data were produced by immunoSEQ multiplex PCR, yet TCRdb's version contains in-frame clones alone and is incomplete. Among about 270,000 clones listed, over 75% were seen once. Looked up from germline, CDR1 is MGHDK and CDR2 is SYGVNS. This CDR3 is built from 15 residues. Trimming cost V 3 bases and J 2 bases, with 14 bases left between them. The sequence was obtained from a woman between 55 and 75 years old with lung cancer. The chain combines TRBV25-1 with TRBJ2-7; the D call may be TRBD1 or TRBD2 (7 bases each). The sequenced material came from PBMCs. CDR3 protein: CASSEGGTVAYEQYF. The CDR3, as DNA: TGTGCCAGCAGTGAGGGGGGGACAGTAGCCTACGAGCAGTACTTC.